The 5 T cell receptor beta chains in this list originate from one sample, sequenced in a study of technical replicates of blood from a handful of donors. Profiled with immunoSEQ multiplex PCR; TCRdb holds only in-frame clones, not every one. The sample carries tens of thousands of clones, 93% recorded once. The specimen sequenced was T cells isolated from PBMCs. The receptor source for this set is a human donor in good health.

The rearrangement uses TRBV7-9 and TRBJ2-1; TRBD2 agrees at 9 bases. The germline gives CDR1 SEHNR, CDR2 FQNEAQ (reference sequence). The V and J ends lost 6 bases and 10 bases, in that order; junction bases with no gene match: 13. The CDR3 totals 15 residues. CDR3 DNA sequence: TGTGCCAGCAGGGCCCTTAGCGGGAGAGTACCCGAGCAGTTCTTC. Translating gives CASRALSGRVPEQFF.

The chain is built from TRBV6-5 and TRBJ1-4; a weak D match, TRBD1 (5 bases). The CDR3 runs to 14 residues. Germline assignment: CDR1 MNHEY and CDR2 SVGAGI. V shed 5 bases and J shed 6 bases, with 13 bases lying between them. The CDR3 sequence is CASSSFRVDEKLFF. CDR3 nucleotides: TGTGCCAGCAGTAGTTTCAGGGTAGATGAAAAACTGTTTTTT.

The J gene is TRBJ2-7, the V gene TRBV6-4, with a possible D match to TRBD1 (6 bases). Germline V lookup: CDR1 MRHNA, CDR2 SNTAGT. With 6 bases removed from V and 1 base from J, the gap between germline ends came to 13 bases. The CDR3 is 14 residues long. CDR3 DNA: TGTGCCAGCAGGGTACAGGGTAAGTCCTACGAGCAGTACTTC. This gives the protein CASRVQGKSYEQYF.

The CDR3 loop is CASSLRVAVNTEAFF. The CDR3 coding sequence is TGTGCCAGCAGTTTGCGGGTGGCAGTAAACACTGAAGCTTTCTTT. This rearrangement joins TRBV28 to TRBJ1-1; no clear D. The CDR3 is 15 residues long. The V and J ends lost 3 bases and 2 bases respectively, with 13 bases between them. The germline V gene has CDR1 MDHEN and CDR2 SYDVKM.

The chain employs TRBV5-1 and TRBJ1-3; D possibly corresponds to TRBD1 (5 bases). The CDR3 loop spans 15 amino acids. Between the trimmed V and J ends, which lost 4 bases and 0 bases, there was a span of 11 bases. CDR1 and CDR2 from the germline V gene are SGHRS and YFSETQ. CDR3 sequence reads: CASSPGLSSGNTIYF. As DNA, the CDR3 is TGCGCCAGCAGCCCAGGGTTGAGCTCTGGAAACACCATATATTTT.